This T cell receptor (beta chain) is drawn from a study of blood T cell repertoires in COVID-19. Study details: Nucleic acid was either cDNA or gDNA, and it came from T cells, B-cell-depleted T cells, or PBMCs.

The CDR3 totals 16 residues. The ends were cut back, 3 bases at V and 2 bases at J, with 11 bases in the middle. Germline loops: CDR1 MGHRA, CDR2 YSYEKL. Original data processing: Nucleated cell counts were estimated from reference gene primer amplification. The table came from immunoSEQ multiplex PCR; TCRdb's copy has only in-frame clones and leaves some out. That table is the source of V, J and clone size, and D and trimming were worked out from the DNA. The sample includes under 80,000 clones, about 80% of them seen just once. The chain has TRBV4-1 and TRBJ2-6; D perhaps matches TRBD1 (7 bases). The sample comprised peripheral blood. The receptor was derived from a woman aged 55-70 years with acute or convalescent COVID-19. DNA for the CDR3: TGCGCCAGCAGCCAGGGCAGGGGGGCTGGGGCCAACGTCCTGACTTTC. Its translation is CASSQGRGAGANVLTF.